This T cell receptor beta chain was identified during a study of cytomegalovirus exposure and HLA in healthy donors. PCR amplification relied on 60 Vbeta primers (plus 13 Jbeta primers). Profiled with immunoSEQ multiplex PCR; TCRdb holds only in-frame clones, not every one. This sample yields about 98,000 clones, of which more than 75% are seen a single time; 8% to 9% belongs to the top ten. Study-level results: The sole available immune exposure information was CMV serostatus. Reportedly, fewer N-insertions than the approximately 700-donor mean appeared in an Asian-associated ancestry cluster in a later analysis.

No record exists of this donor's CMV serostatus. Notes on this clone: What it recognizes is unknown. Compared with germline, one end of the junction differs, possibly owing to a read error.

CDR1 and CDR2 from the germline V gene are SGHNT and YYREEE (reference sequence). The CDR3 runs to 14 residues. This clonotype originated in a human donor in good health. The sample consisted of PBMCs. The rearrangement links TRBV5-4 to TRBJ1-2, with 7 positions matching TRBD1. The chain's CDR3 is CASSPGQANYGHTF. The DNA of the CDR3 is TGTGCCAGCAGCCCCGGACAGGCTAACTATGGCCACACCTTC.